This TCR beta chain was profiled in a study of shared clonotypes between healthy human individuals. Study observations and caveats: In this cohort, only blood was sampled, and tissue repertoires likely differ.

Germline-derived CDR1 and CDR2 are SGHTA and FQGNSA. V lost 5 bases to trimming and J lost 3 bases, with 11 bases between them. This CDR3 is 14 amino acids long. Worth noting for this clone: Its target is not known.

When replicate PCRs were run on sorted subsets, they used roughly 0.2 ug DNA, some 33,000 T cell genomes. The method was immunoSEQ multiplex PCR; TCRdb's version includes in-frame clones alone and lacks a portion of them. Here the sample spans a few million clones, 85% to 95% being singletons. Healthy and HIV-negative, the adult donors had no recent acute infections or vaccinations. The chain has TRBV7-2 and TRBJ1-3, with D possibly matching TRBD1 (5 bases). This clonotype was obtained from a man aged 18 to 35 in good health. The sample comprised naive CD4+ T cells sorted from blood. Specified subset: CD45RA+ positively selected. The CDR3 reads CASSQPGRGNTIYF. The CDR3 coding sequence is TGTGCCAGCAGCCAGCCGGGACGTGGAAACACCATATATTTT.